Each of the 10 T cell receptor beta chains below was sequenced from the same sample in a study of cytomegalovirus exposure and HLA in healthy donors (TCRdb year 2017). The library was made by the immunoSEQ multiplex PCR assay. TCRdb's version of the immuneACCESS table is confined to in-frame rearrangements and falls short of the full clone set. An unresolved V gene accounts for under half of the shortfall where checked; the remainder is of unknown origin. The sample table lists under 250,000 clones, more than 85% of them with a count of one. 12% of the sample is taken by the ten largest. The sample consisted of PBMCs. The origin of the receptors is a young man in good health and CMV-seropositive.

This chain links TRBV6-5 with TRBJ1-1, with a weak D call TRBD1 (5 bases). CDR1 and CDR2 from the germline V gene are MNHEY and SVGAGI. Trimming removed 4 bases from V and 6 bases from J, with 12 bases in between. This CDR3 region has 13 residues. The CDR3 sequence is CASSSYVGAEAFF. The CDR3 coding sequence is TGTGCCAGCAGTTCGTACGTAGGGGCTGAAGCTTTCTTT.

The chain recombines TRBV18 with TRBJ1-1, with 7 bases that match TRBD1. Germline CDR1 reads KGHSH; CDR2 reads LQKENI. Germline trimming cut 4 bases from V and 7 bases from J; bases unmatched to any gene: 3. This CDR3 is built from 12 residues. CDR3 sequence: CASSQGTVEAFF. For the CDR3, the DNA is TGTGCCAGCTCACAGGGGACAGTTGAAGCTTTCTTT.

The V and J genes are TRBV6-5 and TRBJ1-5, with D possibly being TRBD1 (5 bases). Per germline, CDR1 MNHEY and CDR2 SVGAGI. The length of the CDR3 is 14 residues. Deletions cut 4 bases from V and 2 bases from J, with 9 bases between. The CDR3 loop reads CASSWGMGNQPQHF. In nucleotides, the CDR3 is TGTGCCAGCAGTTGGGGCATGGGCAATCAGCCCCAGCATTTT.

The table lists this clone with a count of one. The J gene is TRBJ2-3, the V gene TRBV27, with unresolved D. CDR3 length: 11 amino acids. CDR1 MNHEY and CDR2 SMNVEV come from the germline V gene (reference sequence). With 4 bases removed from V and 2 bases from J, the gap between germline ends came to 1 base. In DNA, the CDR3 is TGTGCCAGCAGTTCCACAGATACGCAGTATTTT. Translating it yields CASSSTDTQYF.

The rearrangement uses TRBV2 and TRBJ2-7; D is undetermined. CDR3 size: 14 residues. Looked up from germline, CDR1 is SNHLY and CDR2 is FYNNEI. Trimming cost V 3 bases and J 2 bases, with 11 bases left between them. CDR3 coding DNA: TGTGCCAGCAGTGAGGTACACCCGACCTACGAGCAGTACTTC. Translated: CASSEVHPTYEQYF.

The chain employs TRBV4-1 and TRBJ1-5, with a tentative D call TRBD1 (5 bases). This CDR3 is built from 14 residues. CDR1 and CDR2 (germline): MGHRA, YSYEKL. Trimming took 4 bases from V and 11 from J, leaving 18 bases between them. CDR3 in amino acids: CASSLGTGSRTQHF. The DNA for the CDR3 is TGCGCCAGCAGCCTCGGGACGGGTAGTAGGACCCAGCATTTT.

This rearrangement joins TRBV30 to TRBJ2-2; D possibly uses TRBD1 or TRBD2 (5 bases each). The CDR3 length is 15 residues. The V end was cut by 2 bases, the J end by 0 bases, with 10 bases between. Germline loops: CDR1 GTSNPN, CDR2 SVGIG (reference sequence). The CDR3 region has the DNA TGTGCCTGGAGTCCCGGGGCATCGAACACCGGGGAGCTGTTTTTT. It encodes CAWSPGASNTGELFF. Variable domain in full (rest from reference TRBV30 and TRBJ2-2): SQTIHQWPATLVQPVGSPLSLECTVEGTSNPNLYWYRQAAGRGLQLLFYSVGIGQISSEVPQNLSASRPQDRQFILSSKKLLLSDSGFYLCAWSPGASNTGELFFGEGSRLTVL.

The chain joins TRBV19 to TRBJ2-1; 7 bases are a match to TRBD2. Per germline, CDR1 LNHDA and CDR2 SQIVND (reference sequence). The CDR3 covers 15 residues. V shed 6 bases and J 4 bases; nucleotides not matched to a gene: 9. The CDR3 coding sequence is TGTGCCAGTAGCGCAGCGGGACTGGGTTACAATGAGCAGTTCTTC. This translates into CASSAAGLGYNEQFF.

The rearrangement links TRBV13 to TRBJ1-1, with D possibly matching TRBD1 (5 bases). This CDR3 is 14 amino acids long. V lost 9 bases to trimming and J lost 5 bases, with 19 bases between them. CDR1 is PRHDT, CDR2 FYEKMQ, per germline (reference sequence). The CDR3, as DNA: TGTGCCAGTTCTCCGGGACTAGGGTTAACTGAAGCTTTCTTT. Amino acids: CASSPGLGLTEAFF.

The chain links TRBV30 to TRBJ1-5; 9 bases are a match to TRBD1. V gave up 0 bases and J gave up 1 base; unmatched junction bases: 4. The CDR3 is 16 amino acids. Germline V gene data show CDR1 as GTSNPN and CDR2 as SVGIG (reference sequence). The CDR3 nucleotides are TGTGCCTGGAGTGTACAGGGGGCTAGAAGCAATCAGCCCCAGCATTTT. Protein: CAWSVQGARSNQPQHF.